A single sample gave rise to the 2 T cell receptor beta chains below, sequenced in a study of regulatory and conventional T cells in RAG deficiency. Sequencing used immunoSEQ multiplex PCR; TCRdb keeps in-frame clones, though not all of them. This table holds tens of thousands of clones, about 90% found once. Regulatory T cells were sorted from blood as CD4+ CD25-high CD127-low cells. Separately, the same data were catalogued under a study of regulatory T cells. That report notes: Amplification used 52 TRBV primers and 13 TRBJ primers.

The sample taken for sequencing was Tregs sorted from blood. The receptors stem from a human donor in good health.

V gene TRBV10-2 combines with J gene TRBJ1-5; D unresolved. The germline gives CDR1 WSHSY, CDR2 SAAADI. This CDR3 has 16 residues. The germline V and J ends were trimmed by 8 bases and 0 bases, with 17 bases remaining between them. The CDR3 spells CASLGEKTLSNQPQHF. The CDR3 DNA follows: TGCGCCAGCCTGGGAGAGAAAACTCTTAGCAATCAGCCCCAGCATTTT.

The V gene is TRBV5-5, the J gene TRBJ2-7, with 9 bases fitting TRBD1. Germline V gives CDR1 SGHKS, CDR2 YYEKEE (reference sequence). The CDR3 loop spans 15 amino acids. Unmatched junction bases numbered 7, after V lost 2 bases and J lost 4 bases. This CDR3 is CASSLTGTGKYEQYF. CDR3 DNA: TGTGCCAGCAGCTTAACGGGGACAGGGAAGTACGAGCAGTACTTC.